Sequencing of this T cell receptor (beta chain) was carried out in a study of cytomegalovirus exposure and HLA in healthy donors. Study in general: Around 200 million T cells yielded 120 million or so unique TCR beta sequences, as an earlier analysis found.

The PCR made use of 60 Vbeta and 13 Jbeta primers. Produced via immunoSEQ multiplex PCR; TCRdb's table is partial and in-frame only. Of about 110,000 clones listed, 73% are singletons. The sequenced material came from PBMCs. This clonotype was sampled from a man aged 40-55 years in good health and CMV-seronegative.

CDR3: CASSQEGPGGPETQYF. The CDR3 DNA reads TGTGCCAGCAGCCAAGAAGGGCCGGGGGGGCCAGAGACCCAGTACTTC. The J gene is TRBJ2-5, the V gene TRBV5-4; 8 bases map to TRBD2. Germline lookup yields CDR1 SGHNT and CDR2 YYREEE (reference sequence). This CDR3 has 16 amino acids. V was pared by 4 bases and J by 4 bases, with 12 bases of the junction left unmatched. The variable domain in full, with the rest retrieved from reference TRBV5-4 and TRBJ2-5, is ETGVTQSPTHLIKTRGQQVTLRCSSQSGHNTVSWYQQALGQGPQFIFQYYREEENGRGNFPPRFSGLQFPNYSSELNVNALELDDSALYLCASSQEGPGGPETQYFGPGTRLLVL.